This entry lists 14 T cell receptor beta chains sequenced from one sample in a study of molecular identifiers for immune sequencing clone quantification. TCRdb passed the PCR reads through MiXCR, listing each CDR3 protein once. The data show 460,000 or so distinct CDR3 sequences, approximately 25% seen once. Sequenced material: naive CD8+ T cells from blood, with Jurkat cell RNA spiked in. Subset here: FACS-sorted CD8+CD4-CCR7+CD45RA+ naive T cells. The receptors here all came from a human donor in good health. Some libraries in this study had Jurkat cell RNA spiked in.

In DNA form, the CDR3 reads TGTGCCAGCAGCCTCCCCTTAAAGGACGAGTTCGGCAATCAGCCCCAGCATTTT. Its protein is CASSLPLKDEFGNQPQHF. The gene calls are TRBV7-2 and TRBJ1-5, with no clear D. The CDR3 runs to 18 residues. Deletions cut 5 bases from V and 2 bases from J, with 22 bases between. Germline values: CDR1 SGHTA, CDR2 FQGNSA.

In its sample, this clonotype was seen once. The chain links TRBV6-2 or TRBV6-3 to TRBJ1-1, with D unclear. Germline V gene lookup returns CDR1 MNHEY and CDR2 SVGEGT. The CDR3 covers 13 residues. Deletions cut 2 bases from V and 6 bases from J, with 10 bases between. Here the CDR3 DNA reads TGTGCCAGCAGTTACGGCGGGAGCGCTGAAGCTTTCTTT. Residues: CASSYGGSAEAFF.

This clonotype occurred many times. V is TRBV12-5 and J is TRBJ1-5; tentative D call: TRBD1 (5 bases). Germline CDR1 LGHNT, CDR2 FRNRAP. V lost 0 bases, J lost 0 bases, and 12 bases lay in between. The CDR3 length is 17 residues. The CDR3 region has the DNA TGTGCTAGTGGTTTGGTACGGGACCCATATAGCAATCAGCCCCAGCATTTT. It encodes CASGLVRDPYSNQPQHF.

This chain joins TRBV6-2 or TRBV6-3 and TRBJ2-2; weak D call: TRBD2 (6 bases). Trimming removed 4 bases at V and 1 base at J, with 25 bases between. Germline loops: CDR1 MNHEY, CDR2 SVGEGT. This CDR3 spans 20 amino acids. DNA of the CDR3: TGTGCCAGCAGTTCCCTCCGCGAGCGGGCCCTATTAGTGAACACCGGGGAGCTGTTTTTT. Translation: CASSSLRERALLVNTGELFF.

For this clonotype: The CDR3 ends on some other residue instead of the conserved phenylalanine or tryptophan, so this is likely a read error. The CDR3 region is CASSPPYSGSNTGELFY. CDR3 DNA sequence: TGTGCCAGTAGTCCTCCCTACAGCGGGAGTAATACCGGGGAGCTGTTTTAT. The rearrangement uses TRBV19 and TRBJ2-2; TRBD2 aligns across 8 bases. The CDR3 is 17 amino acids. In germline, CDR1 is LNHDA, CDR2 SQIVND (reference sequence). The J segment lost 5 bases and the V segment lost 5 bases, leaving 13 bases of the junction unmatched.

Regarding this clonotype: A single base separates this from a much larger clone, so it may be a read error. CDR3 in amino acids: CATSDQAVGTTDTQDF. CDR3 sequence (DNA): TGTGCCACCAGTGATCAAGCCGTTGGGACCACAGATACGCAGGATTTT. The rearrangement uses TRBV24-1 and TRBJ2-3; D could derive from TRBD1 or TRBD2 (5 bases each). The CDR3 is 16 residues long. Germline CDR1 reads KGHDR; CDR2 reads SFDVKD.

This chain links TRBV7-6 with TRBJ2-7; TRBD1 might be the D (5 bases). In germline, CDR1 is SGHVS, CDR2 FNYEAQ. The CDR3 has 14 residues. Trimming stripped 5 bases from V and 0 bases from J, with 11 bases between. The CDR3 DNA reads as TGTGCCAGCAGCCCGACAGCGAACTCCTACGAGCAGTACTTC. Translation gives CASSPTANSYEQYF.

This clonotype was detected a few times. V gene TRBV6-6 combines with J gene TRBJ2-7; 11 bases are shared with TRBD2. Germline V gene data show CDR1 as MNHNY and CDR2 as SVGAGI (reference sequence). The J segment lost 5 bases and the V segment lost 7 bases, leaving 4 bases of the junction unmatched. The length of the CDR3 is 13 residues. CDR3 loop: CASIAGGYDEQYF. The CDR3 nucleotides are TGTGCCAGCATAGCGGGAGGGTATGACGAGCAGTACTTC.

In the case of this clonotype: This may be a read error, as it is one base from a much larger clone. The chain has TRBV6-5 and TRBJ1-1, with D unclear. The CDR3 totals 13 residues. Trimming removed 6 bases at V and 1 base at J, with 9 bases between. Per germline, CDR1 MNHEY and CDR2 SVGAGI. The CDR3 nucleotides are TGTGCCAGCAGGTACAGCAAGAACACTGAAGCTTTCTTT. Its translation is CASRYSKNTEAFF.

This clonotype was counted many times. This chain connects TRBV7-9 to TRBJ2-7; 8 bases map to TRBD1. The CDR3 is made up of 14 amino acids. Germline values: CDR1 SEHNR, CDR2 FQNEAQ (reference sequence). Trimming took 5 bases from V and 3 from J; bases not matched to a gene: 6. The CDR3 DNA reads as TGTGCCAGCAGCCCTAGACAGGGGTTCTACGAGCAGTACTTC. Its translation is CASSPRQGFYEQYF.

This clonotype has a count of ten or more. The chain recombines TRBV19 with TRBJ2-7, with D hard to call. V was pared by 11 bases and J by 0 bases, with 14 bases between. The CDR3 is made up of 13 amino acids. The V gene's germline CDR1 is LNHDA and CDR2 SQIVND (reference sequence). The CDR3 sequence is CASSVQFSYEQYF. In nucleotides, the CDR3 is TGTGCCTCATCAGTACAGTTCTCCTACGAGCAGTACTTC.

The rearrangement links TRBV15 to TRBJ2-3, with D uncertain. In germline, CDR1 is LNHNV, CDR2 YYDKDF (reference sequence). The CDR3 covers 14 residues. V lost 0 bases and J 0 bases, leaving 4 bases between the germline ends. As DNA, the CDR3 is TGTGCCACCAGCAGAGAGCATAGCACAGATACGCAGTATTTT. Its translation: CATSREHSTDTQYF.

The J gene is TRBJ2-7, the V gene TRBV10-3, with unresolved D. Looked up from germline, CDR1 is ENHRY and CDR2 is SYGVKD. This CDR3 spans 13 amino acids. V shed 3 bases and J shed 4 bases, with 10 bases lying between them. CDR3 protein: CAISDVGRYEQYF. The CDR3 DNA is TGTGCCATCAGTGACGTCGGACGGTACGAGCAGTACTTC.

The chain is built from TRBV12-3 or TRBV12-4 and TRBJ2-3; TRBD1 agrees at 7 bases. The junction had 13 bases not matched to a gene; V was cut back by 4 bases and J by 6 bases. This CDR3 contains 16 residues. CDR3 in amino acids: CASSSRTGTGLDTQYF. CDR3 sequence (DNA): TGTGCCAGCAGTTCACGGACAGGAACGGGTTTGGATACGCAGTATTTT.